The rows below give T cell receptor beta chains drawn from one sample of a study of blood T cell repertoires in COVID-19. Clones were sequenced by immunoSEQ multiplex PCR, and TCRdb holds only the in-frame ones, with some missing. The sample shows about 180,000 clones, about 88% of them seen only once. The specimen was peripheral blood. These receptors came from a woman aged 25-40 years with active or convalescent COVID-19. CDR3s include the opening cysteine and the closing phenylalanine or tryptophan. D genes are given only for firm matches. Clone size is shown for a subset of rows, as once, few, many or a class of expanded clone.

J gene	clone size	D gene	V gene	CDR3 DNA	CDR3 protein
TRBJ1-5	once	.	TRBV24-1	TGTGCCACCAGTGATACAGGGCGGCCCCAGCATTTT	CATSDTGRPQHF
TRBJ2-3	.	.	TRBV30	TGTGCCTGGAACCTTGGGGCAGGAGCCACAGATACGCAGTATTTT	CAWNLGAGATDTQYF
TRBJ1-3	.	TRBD1	TRBV7-6	TGTGCCAGCAGCCCTCGGACAGGTGGTGGAAACACCATATATTTT	CASSPRTGGGNTIYF
TRBJ2-1	.	.	TRBV5-1	TGCGCCAGCAGCTTGGAGCCAGGGGGGCACAATGAGCAGTTCTTC	CASSLEPGGHNEQFF
TRBJ2-2	.	TRBD1	TRBV2	TGTGCCAGCAGTGGGACAGGGGACACCGGGGAGCTGTTTTTT	CASSGTGDTGELFF
TRBJ1-1	once	.	TRBV2	TGTGCCAGCAGCCCTCAGGGAACGGACAACACTGAAGCTTTCTTT	CASSPQGTDNTEAFF
TRBJ1-2	.	.	TRBV7-9	TGTGCCAGCAGCCGCCACGAGGAGGACTTCTATGGCTACACCTTC	CASSRHEEDFYGYTF
TRBJ1-5	.	.	TRBV30	TGTGCCTGGAGTCGGGGGTTCGGCAATCAGCCCCAGCATTTT	CAWSRGFGNQPQHF
TRBJ1-6	.	.	TRBV28	TGTGCCAGCAGTTTTCCAAGTCGCAGGGATTTCCTCCACTTT	CASSFPSRRDFLHF
TRBJ2-7	.	.	TRBV11-2	TGTGCCAGCAGCTTAAGGCAGGGGATTACCTACGAGCAGTACTTC	CASSLRQGITYEQYF
TRBJ2-7	many	TRBD1	TRBV18	TGTGCCAGCTCACCACTTGACAGGGGGTTCTACGAGCAGTACTTC	CASSPLDRGFYEQYF
TRBJ1-4	.	.	TRBV25-1	TGTGCCAGCAGTGAAAAGGTGCCAGGGAAGCATGAAAAACTGTTTTTT	CASSEKVPGKHEKLFF
TRBJ2-5	.	TRBD2	TRBV11-2	TGTGCCAGCAGCTCATGGACTAGCGGGAAGGAGACCCAGTACTTC	CASSSWTSGKETQYF
TRBJ1-1	.	.	TRBV5-1	TGCGCCAGCAGCTTGGAGACGCTAGGTCAGGGGAACACTGAAGCTTTCTTT	CASSLETLGQGNTEAFF
TRBJ2-7	.	TRBD2	TRBV18	TGTGCCAGCTCACCACCTATACTGGAAGTAACTAGCGGGAGTAGGTACGAGCAGTACTTC	CASSPPILEVTSGSRYEQYF
TRBJ1-3	.	.	TRBV18	TGTGCCAGCTCACCAACTATCACAAGAAGCTCTGGAAACACCATATATTTT	CASSPTITRSSGNTIYF
TRBJ1-3	.	TRBD1	TRBV30	TGTGCCTGTTCCAGGGGGGCTGGAAACACCATATATTTT	CACSRGAGNTIYF
TRBJ1-1	.	TRBD1	TRBV28	TGTGCCAGCAGTCACCTCTCCGGGACAGGGGGAATGAACACTGAAGCTTTCTTT	CASSHLSGTGGMNTEAFF
TRBJ2-7	once	.	TRBV18	TGTGCCAGCTCACCAGAGGTAAACTACGAGCAGTACTTC	CASSPEVNYEQYF
TRBJ2-1	.	TRBD2	TRBV19	TGTGCCAGTAGTATACGCTTTCCGACTAGCGGGACCTACAATGAGCAGTTCTTC	CASSIRFPTSGTYNEQFF
TRBJ1-4	.	TRBD1	TRBV5-1	TGCGCCAGCAGCCCGCACAGGGGTTTAGGTGAAAAACTGTTTTTT	CASSPHRGLGEKLFF
TRBJ2-1	.	.	TRBV10-1	TGCGCCAGCAGTGGGCCGAACTACAATGAGCAGTTCTTC	CASSGPNYNEQFF
TRBJ1-6	.	TRBD1	TRBV19	TGTGCCAGTAGCCCATTAACACGGGCAGGGGGGTCACCCCTCCACTTT	CASSPLTRAGGSPLHF
TRBJ2-3	.	.	TRBV12-3/TRBV12-4	TGTGCCAGCAGTAGAACGGGGGAAGATACGCAGTATTTT	CASSRTGEDTQYF
TRBJ2-1	.	.	TRBV7-2	TGTGCCAGCAGCTCTACCCCAGCGCCTCCCTACAATGAGCAGTTCTTC	CASSSTPAPPYNEQFF
TRBJ1-2	.	TRBD1	TRBV28	TGTGCCAGCAGGTGGACCGGGACAGGGGATGGCTACACCTTC	CASRWTGTGDGYTF
TRBJ2-5	.	TRBD1	TRBV11-2	TGTGCCAGCAGCGACCGGGACAGGAGAACAGAGACCCAGTACTTC	CASSDRDRRTETQYF
TRBJ2-1	.	TRBD2	TRBV5-4	TGTGCCAGCAGCACGGGACTAGCCTATGAGCAGTTCTTC	CASSTGLAYEQFF
TRBJ1-1	.	.	TRBV28	TGTGCCAGCAGTCCCCCAGGGTACGGTGAAGCTTTCTTT	CASSPPGYGEAFF
TRBJ1-3	.	.	TRBV6-5	TGTGCCAGCACCCAAGTCTACTCTGGAAACACCATATATTTT	CASTQVYSGNTIYF
TRBJ1-2	once	.	TRBV2	TGTGCCAGCAGGGGTGGTTCAGGACTCTATGGCTACACCTTC	CASRGGSGLYGYTF
TRBJ1-5	.	.	TRBV18	TGTGCCAGCTCACCGCCAGAGGGGGGGGGTCAGCCCCAGCATTTT	CASSPPEGGGQPQHF
TRBJ2-5	.	TRBD1	TRBV28	TGTGCCAGCAGCGGGGACAGGGGTTCCCAAGAGACCCAGTACTTC	CASSGDRGSQETQYF
TRBJ2-7	.	TRBD1	TRBV11-3	TGTGCCAGCAGCTTACTAGGACAGGGTCGTTCCTACGAGCAGTACTTC	CASSLLGQGRSYEQYF
TRBJ2-2	few	TRBD2	TRBV2	TGTGCCAGCAGAGCGGGACCGAACACCGGGGAGCTGTTTTTT	CASRAGPNTGELFF
TRBJ2-1	.	TRBD1	TRBV2	TGTGCCAGCAGGGGCGACAGGGGGGTGTACAATGAGCAGTTCTTC	CASRGDRGVYNEQFF
TRBJ1-5	.	TRBD1	TRBV7-9	TGTGCCAGCAGCCTAGGGACAGGGGAAGGTCAGCCCCAGCATTTT	CASSLGTGEGQPQHF
TRBJ2-7	.	.	TRBV29-1	TGCAGCGCGGTGACAGCCTACGAGCAGTACTTC	CSAVTAYEQYF
TRBJ1-1	.	TRBD1	TRBV18	TGTGCCAGCTCACCACTTACAGGGGAAAGAAGCACTGAAGCTTTCTTT	CASSPLTGERSTEAFF
TRBJ2-3	.	.	TRBV7-9	TGTGCCAGCAGCACAGTACTTTCTAGCACAGATACGCAGTATTTT	CASSTVLSSTDTQYF
TRBJ1-2	few	TRBD1	TRBV25-1	TGTGCCAGCAGTGAATGGGACAGGGGCCTTTTTAACTATGGCTACACCTTC	CASSEWDRGLFNYGYTF
TRBJ1-6	.	.	TRBV30	TGTGCCTGGAGTGTAAAGGAGGGTTACGATTCACCCCTCCACTTT	CAWSVKEGYDSPLHF
TRBJ2-3	.	TRBD2	TRBV3-1/TRBV3-2	TGTGCCAGCAGCCAAGCTAGCGGGAGACCGTATTTT	CASSQASGRPYF
TRBJ2-1	.	TRBD2	TRBV11-3	TGTGCCAGCAGCGTGGTGGAGGGAGGGTCCTCTTATGGTGAGCAGTTCTTC	CASSVVEGGSSYGEQFF
TRBJ2-7	.	.	TRBV6-5	TGTGCCAGCAGTTACTCGATTCCAGGTTCCTACGAGCAGTACTTC	CASSYSIPGSYEQYF
TRBJ1-1	.	.	TRBV18	TGTGCCAGCTCACCCCCGGGGTATGAAGCTTTCTTT	CASSPPGYEAFF
TRBJ1-4	.	.	TRBV11-2	TGTGCCAGCAGCCCCCCGCGGGGCGATCCTTTTTTT	CASSPPRGDPFF
TRBJ2-7	.	TRBD2	TRBV12-5	TGTGCTAGTGGTTTGGTGGGACTAGCGGGGGGTAGACATTACGAGCAGTACTTC	CASGLVGLAGGRHYEQYF
TRBJ1-6	.	TRBD1	TRBV6-5	TGTGCCAGCAGTTACTCGGGCTTACAGGGGAATTCACCCCTCCACTTT	CASSYSGLQGNSPLHF
TRBJ1-1	.	.	TRBV7-9	TGTGCCAGCAGCCCCGGCACTGAAGCTTTCTTT	CASSPGTEAFF
TRBJ2-7	.	TRBD1	TRBV7-9	TGTGCCAGCAGCTTAGCGGGACAGGTTACCTACGAGCAGTACTTC	CASSLAGQVTYEQYF
TRBJ1-5	.	.	TRBV4-1	TGCGCCAGCAGAAAGGGGGAAGGAGGCAATCAGCCCCAGCATTTT	CASRKGEGGNQPQHF
TRBJ1-2	.	TRBD1	TRBV7-9	TGTGCCAGCAGCTTAAAGTCAGGGGGCCTAGGCTACACCTTC	CASSLKSGGLGYTF
TRBJ1-1	few	.	TRBV20-1	TGCAGTGCTAGAGAGGGCCCTGAAGCTTTCTTT	CSAREGPEAFF
TRBJ1-2	.	TRBD1	TRBV27	TGTGCCAGCAGTCTCACTGGGACAGGGGGGGGTGGCTACACCTTC	CASSLTGTGGGGYTF